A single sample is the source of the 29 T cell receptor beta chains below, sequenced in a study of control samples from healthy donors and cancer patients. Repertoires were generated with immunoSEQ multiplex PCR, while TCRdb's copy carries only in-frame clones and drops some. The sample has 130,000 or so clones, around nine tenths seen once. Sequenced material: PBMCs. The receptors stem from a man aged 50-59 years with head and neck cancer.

The chain's CDR3 is CASSAPGYSSYNEQFF. CDR3 bases: TGTGCCAGCAGCGCACCCGGCTATAGCTCCTACAATGAGCAGTTCTTC. The rearrangement links TRBV9 to TRBJ2-1; no clear D. The germline V gene has CDR1 SGDLS and CDR2 YYNGEE. The CDR3 is made up of 16 amino acids. With 3 bases removed from V and 0 bases from J, the gap between germline ends came to 13 bases.

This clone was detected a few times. Written as DNA, the CDR3 is TGTGCCAGCAGTCTCTCCTGGGCGTTGGACGCCCCAGATACGCAGTATTTT. Translating gives CASSLSWALDAPDTQYF. This chain joins TRBV28 and TRBJ2-3; the D is unclear. CDR3 length: 17 residues. V gave up 5 bases and J gave up 4 bases, with 22 bases separating them. Germline CDR1 and CDR2: MDHEN and SYDVKM.

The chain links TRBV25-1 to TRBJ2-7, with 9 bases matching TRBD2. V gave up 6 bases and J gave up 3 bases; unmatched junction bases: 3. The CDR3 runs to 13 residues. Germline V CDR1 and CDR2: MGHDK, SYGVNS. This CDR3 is CASRSSGSYEQYF. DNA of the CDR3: TGTGCCAGCAGGAGTAGCGGGAGCTACGAGCAGTACTTC.

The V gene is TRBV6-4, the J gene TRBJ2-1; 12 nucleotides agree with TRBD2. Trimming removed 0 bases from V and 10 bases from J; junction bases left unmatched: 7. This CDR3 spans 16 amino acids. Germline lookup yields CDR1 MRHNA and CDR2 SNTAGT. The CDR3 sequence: CASSDSGLAGGNEQFF. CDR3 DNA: TGTGCCAGCAGTGACTCAGGTCTAGCGGGAGGGAACGAGCAGTTCTTC.

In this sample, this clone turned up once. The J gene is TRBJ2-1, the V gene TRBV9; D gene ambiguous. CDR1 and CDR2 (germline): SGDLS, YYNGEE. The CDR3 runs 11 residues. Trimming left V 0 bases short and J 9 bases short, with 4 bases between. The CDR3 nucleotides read TGTGCCAGCAGCGTAGGAATTGAGCAGTTCTTC. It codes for CASSVGIEQFF.

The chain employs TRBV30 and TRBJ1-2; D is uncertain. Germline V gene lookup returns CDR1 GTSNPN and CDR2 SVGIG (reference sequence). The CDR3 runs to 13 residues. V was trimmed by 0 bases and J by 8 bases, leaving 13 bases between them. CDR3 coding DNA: TGTGCCTGGAGTGTACAAAGGGATATGGGCTACACCTTC. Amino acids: CAWSVQRDMGYTF.

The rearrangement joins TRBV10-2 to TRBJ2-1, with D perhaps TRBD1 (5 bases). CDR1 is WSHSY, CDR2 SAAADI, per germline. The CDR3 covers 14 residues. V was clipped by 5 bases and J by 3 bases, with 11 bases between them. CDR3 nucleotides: TGCGCCAGCAGTTACTCGACAGTCTACAATGAGCAGTTCTTC. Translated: CASSYSTVYNEQFF.

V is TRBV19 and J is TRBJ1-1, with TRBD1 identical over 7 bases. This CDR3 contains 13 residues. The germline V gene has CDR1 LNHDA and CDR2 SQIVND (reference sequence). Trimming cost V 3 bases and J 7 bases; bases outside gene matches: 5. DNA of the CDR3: TGTGCCAGTAGTATTGGAGGGGGCGGTGAAGCTTTCTTT. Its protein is CASSIGGGGEAFF.

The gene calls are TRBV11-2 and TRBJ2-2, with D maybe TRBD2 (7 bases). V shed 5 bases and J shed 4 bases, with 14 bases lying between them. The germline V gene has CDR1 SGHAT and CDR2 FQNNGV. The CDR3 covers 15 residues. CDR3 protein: CASSREGGATGELFF. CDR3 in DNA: TGTGCCAGCAGCCGAGAGGGGGGGGCCACCGGGGAGCTGTTTTTT. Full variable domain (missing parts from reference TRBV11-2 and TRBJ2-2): EAGVAQSPRYKIIEKRQSVAFWCNPISGHATLYWYQQILGQGPKLLIQFQNNGVVDDSQLPKDRFSAERLKGVDSTLKIQPAKLEDSAVYLCASSREGGATGELFFGEGSRLTVL.

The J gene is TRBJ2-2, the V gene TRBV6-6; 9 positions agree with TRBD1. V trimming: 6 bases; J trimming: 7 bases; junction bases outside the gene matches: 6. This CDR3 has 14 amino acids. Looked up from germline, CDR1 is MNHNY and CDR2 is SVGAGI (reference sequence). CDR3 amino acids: CASRTDRGIGELFF. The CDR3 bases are TGTGCCAGCAGAACGGACAGGGGAATCGGGGAGCTGTTTTTT.

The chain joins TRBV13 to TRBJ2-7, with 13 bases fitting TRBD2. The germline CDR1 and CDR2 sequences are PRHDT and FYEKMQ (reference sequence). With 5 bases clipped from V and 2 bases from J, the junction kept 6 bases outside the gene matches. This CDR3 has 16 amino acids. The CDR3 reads CASSDTSGRAPYEQYF. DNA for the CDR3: TGTGCCAGCAGCGACACTAGCGGGAGGGCCCCCTACGAGCAGTACTTC. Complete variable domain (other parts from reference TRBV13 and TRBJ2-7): AAGVIQSPRHLIKEKRETATLKCYPIPRHDTVYWYQQGPGQDPQFLISFYEKMQSDKGSIPDRFSAQQFSDYHSELNMSSLELGDSALYFCASSDTSGRAPYEQYFGPGTRLTVT.

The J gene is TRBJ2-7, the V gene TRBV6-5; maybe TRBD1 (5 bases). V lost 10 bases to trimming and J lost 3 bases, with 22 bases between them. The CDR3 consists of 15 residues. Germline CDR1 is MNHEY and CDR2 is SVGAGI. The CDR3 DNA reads TGTGCCACCGGTGTCCTTATACACCAGGGCTACGAGCAGTACTTC. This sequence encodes CATGVLIHQGYEQYF.

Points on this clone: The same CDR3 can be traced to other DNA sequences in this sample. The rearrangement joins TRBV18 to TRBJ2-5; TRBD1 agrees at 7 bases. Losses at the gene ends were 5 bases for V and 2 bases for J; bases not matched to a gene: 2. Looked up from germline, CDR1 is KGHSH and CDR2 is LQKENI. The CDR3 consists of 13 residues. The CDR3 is CASSRGQQETQYF. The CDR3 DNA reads TGTGCCAGCTCAAGGGGACAGCAAGAGACCCAGTACTTC.

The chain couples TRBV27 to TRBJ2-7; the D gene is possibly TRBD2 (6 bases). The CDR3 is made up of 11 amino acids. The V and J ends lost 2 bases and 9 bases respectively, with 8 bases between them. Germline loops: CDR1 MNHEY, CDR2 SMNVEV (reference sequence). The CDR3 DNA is TGTGCCAGCAGTTTAGGGGGGAGGCAGTACTTC. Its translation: CASSLGGRQYF.

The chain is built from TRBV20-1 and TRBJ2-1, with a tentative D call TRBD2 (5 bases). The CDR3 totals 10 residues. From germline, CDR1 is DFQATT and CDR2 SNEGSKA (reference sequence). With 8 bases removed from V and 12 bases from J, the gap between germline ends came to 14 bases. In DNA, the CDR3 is TGCAGTCCACCTATCCGGGGGCAGTTCTTC. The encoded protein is CSPPIRGQFF.

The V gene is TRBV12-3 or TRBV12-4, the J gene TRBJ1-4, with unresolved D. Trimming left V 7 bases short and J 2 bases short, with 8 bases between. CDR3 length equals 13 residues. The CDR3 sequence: CASKGFTNEKLFF. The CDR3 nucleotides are TGTGCCAGCAAGGGTTTCACTAATGAAAAACTGTTTTTT.

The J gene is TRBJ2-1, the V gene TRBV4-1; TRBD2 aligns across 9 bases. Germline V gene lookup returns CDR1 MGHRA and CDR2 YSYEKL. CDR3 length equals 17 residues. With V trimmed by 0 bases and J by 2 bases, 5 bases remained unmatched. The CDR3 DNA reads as TGCGCCAGCAGCCAAGAGGTAACTAGCGGGCCCTACAATGAGCAGTTCTTC. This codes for CASSQEVTSGPYNEQFF.

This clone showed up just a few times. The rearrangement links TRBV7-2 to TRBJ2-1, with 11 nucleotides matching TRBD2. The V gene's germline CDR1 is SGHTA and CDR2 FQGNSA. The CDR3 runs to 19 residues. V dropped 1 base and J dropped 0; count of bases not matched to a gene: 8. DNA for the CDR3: TGTGCCAGCAGCTTAGAAACTAGCGGGGGCTTAAGCTCCTACAATGAGCAGTTCTTC. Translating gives CASSLETSGGLSSYNEQFF. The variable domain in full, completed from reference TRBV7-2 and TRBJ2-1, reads GAGVSQSPSNKVTEKGKDVELRCDPISGHTALYWYRQSLGQGLEFLIYFQGNSAPDKSGLPSDRFSAERTGGSVSTLTIQRTQQEDSAVYLCASSLETSGGLSSYNEQFFGPGTRLTVL.

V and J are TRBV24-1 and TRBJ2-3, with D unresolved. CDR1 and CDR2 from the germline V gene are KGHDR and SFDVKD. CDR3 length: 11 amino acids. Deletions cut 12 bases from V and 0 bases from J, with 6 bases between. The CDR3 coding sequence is TGTGCCGCGGCCAGCACAGATACGCAGTATTTT. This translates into CAAASTDTQYF.

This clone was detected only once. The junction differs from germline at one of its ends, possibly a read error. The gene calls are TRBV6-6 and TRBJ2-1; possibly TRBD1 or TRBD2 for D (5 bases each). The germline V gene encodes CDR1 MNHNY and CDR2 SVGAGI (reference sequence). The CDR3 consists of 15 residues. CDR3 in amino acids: CASSDSGTSYNEQFF. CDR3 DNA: TGTGCCAGCAGTGACTCCGGGACCTCCTACAATGAGCAGTTCTTC.

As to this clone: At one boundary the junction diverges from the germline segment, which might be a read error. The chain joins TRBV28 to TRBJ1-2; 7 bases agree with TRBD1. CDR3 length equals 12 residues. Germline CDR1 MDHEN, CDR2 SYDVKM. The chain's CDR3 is CASRGSNYGYTF. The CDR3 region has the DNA TGTGCGAGCAGGGGGTCTAACTATGGCTACACCTTC.

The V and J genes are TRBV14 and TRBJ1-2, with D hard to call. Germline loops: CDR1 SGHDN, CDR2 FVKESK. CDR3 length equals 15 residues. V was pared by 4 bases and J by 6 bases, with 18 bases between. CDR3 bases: TGTGCCAGCAGCCCAAGGGTTCGGGGTACGGATGGCTACACCTTC. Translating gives CASSPRVRGTDGYTF.

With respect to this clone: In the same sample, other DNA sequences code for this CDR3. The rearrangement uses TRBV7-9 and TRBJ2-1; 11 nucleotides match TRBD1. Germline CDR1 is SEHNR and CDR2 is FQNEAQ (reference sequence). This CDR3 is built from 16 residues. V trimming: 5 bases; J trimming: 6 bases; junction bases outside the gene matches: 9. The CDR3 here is CASSAKRTGGTNEQFF. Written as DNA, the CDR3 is TGTGCCAGCAGCGCGAAAAGGACAGGGGGCACCAATGAGCAGTTCTTC.

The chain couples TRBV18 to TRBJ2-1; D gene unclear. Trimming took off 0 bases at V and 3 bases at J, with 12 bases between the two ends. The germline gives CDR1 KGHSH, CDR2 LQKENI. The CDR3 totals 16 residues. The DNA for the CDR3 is TGTGCCAGCTCACCACCTGCAAGAATCAACTACAATGAGCAGTTCTTC. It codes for CASSPPARINYNEQFF.

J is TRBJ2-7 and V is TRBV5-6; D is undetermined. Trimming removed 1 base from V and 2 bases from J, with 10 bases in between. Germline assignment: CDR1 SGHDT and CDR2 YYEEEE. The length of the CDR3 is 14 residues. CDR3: CASSLILVPYEQYF. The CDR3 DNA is TGTGCCAGCAGCTTGATCCTTGTACCCTACGAGCAGTACTTC.

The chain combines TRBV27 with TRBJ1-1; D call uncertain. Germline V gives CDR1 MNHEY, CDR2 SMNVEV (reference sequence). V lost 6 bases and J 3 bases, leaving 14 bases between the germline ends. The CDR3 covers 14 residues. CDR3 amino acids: CASRIDRRDTEAFF. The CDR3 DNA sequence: TGTGCCAGCAGAATAGACCGTCGGGACACTGAAGCTTTCTTT.

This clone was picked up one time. The CDR3, as DNA: TGTGCCAGCAGTTTCCCCGGTCAGCGGGAGAGAGCCTACGAGCAGTACTTC. Its protein is CASSFPGQRERAYEQYF. The rearrangement joins TRBV28 to TRBJ2-7; TRBD2 agrees at 8 bases. The germline V gene has CDR1 MDHEN and CDR2 SYDVKM. This CDR3 is built from 17 residues. The J segment lost 2 bases and the V segment lost 3 bases, leaving 12 bases of the junction unmatched. The complete variable domain, with remaining parts taken from reference TRBV28 and TRBJ2-7, reads DVKVTQSSRYLVKRTGEKVFLECVQDMDHENMFWYRQDPGLGLRLIYFSYDVKMKEKGDIPEGYSVSREKKERFSLILESASTNQTSMYLCASSFPGQRERAYEQYFGPGTRLTVT.

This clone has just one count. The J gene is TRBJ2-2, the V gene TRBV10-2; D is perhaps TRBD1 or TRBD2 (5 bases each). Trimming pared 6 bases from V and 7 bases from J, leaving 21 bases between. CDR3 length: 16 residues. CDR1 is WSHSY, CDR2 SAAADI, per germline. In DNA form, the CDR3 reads TGCGCCAGCAGCCGGGATAGGGGATTAAGGTTCGGGGAGCTGTTTTTT. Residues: CASSRDRGLRFGELFF.

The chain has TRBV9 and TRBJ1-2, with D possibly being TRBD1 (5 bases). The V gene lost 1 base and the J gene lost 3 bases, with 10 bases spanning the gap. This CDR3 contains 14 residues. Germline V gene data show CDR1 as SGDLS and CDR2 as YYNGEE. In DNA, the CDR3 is TGTGCCAGCAGCGTAACGGGGCGGGACTATGGCTACACCTTC. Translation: CASSVTGRDYGYTF.